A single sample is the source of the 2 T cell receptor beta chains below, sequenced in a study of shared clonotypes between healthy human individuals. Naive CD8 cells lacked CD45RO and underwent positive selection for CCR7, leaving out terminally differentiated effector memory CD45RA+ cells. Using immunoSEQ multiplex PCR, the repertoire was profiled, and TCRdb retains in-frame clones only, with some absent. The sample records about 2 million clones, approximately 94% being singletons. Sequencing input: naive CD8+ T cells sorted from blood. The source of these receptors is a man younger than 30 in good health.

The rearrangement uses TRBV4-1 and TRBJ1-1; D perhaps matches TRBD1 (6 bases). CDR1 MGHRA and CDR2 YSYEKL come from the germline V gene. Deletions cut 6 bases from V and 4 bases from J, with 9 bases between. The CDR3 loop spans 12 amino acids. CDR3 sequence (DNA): TGCGCCAGCAGTCCAGGGGCCACTGAAGCTTTCTTT. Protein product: CASSPGATEAFF.

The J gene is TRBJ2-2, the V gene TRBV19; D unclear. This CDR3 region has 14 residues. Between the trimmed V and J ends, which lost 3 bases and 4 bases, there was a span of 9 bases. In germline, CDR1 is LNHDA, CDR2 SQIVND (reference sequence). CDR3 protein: CASSISRSTGELFF. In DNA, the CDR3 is TGTGCCAGTAGTATTTCACGGAGCACCGGGGAGCTGTTTTTT. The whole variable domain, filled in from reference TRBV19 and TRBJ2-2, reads DGGITQSPKYLFRKEGQNVTLSCEQNLNHDAMYWYRQDPGQGLRLIYYSQIVNDFQKGDIAEGYSVSREKKESFPLTVTSAQKNPTAFYLCASSISRSTGELFFGEGSRLTVL.